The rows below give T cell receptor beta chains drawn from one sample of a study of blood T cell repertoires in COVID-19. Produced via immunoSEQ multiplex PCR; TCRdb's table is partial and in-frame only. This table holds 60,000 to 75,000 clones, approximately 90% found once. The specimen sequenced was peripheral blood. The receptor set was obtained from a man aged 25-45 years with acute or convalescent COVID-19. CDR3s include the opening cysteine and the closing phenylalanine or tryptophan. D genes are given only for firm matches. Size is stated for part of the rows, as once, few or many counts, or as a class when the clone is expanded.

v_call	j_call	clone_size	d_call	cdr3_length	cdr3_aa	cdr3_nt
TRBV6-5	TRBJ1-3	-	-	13	CASGPVSGNTIYF	TGTGCCAGCGGTCCAGTATCTGGAAACACCATATATTTT
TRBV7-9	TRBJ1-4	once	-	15	CASSLGAGFGEKLFF	TGTGCCAGCAGCTTAGGGGCAGGGTTCGGAGAAAAACTGTTTTTT
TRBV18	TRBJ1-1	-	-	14	CASSPVGVNTEAFF	TGTGCCAGCTCACCAGTAGGAGTGAACACTGAAGCTTTCTTT
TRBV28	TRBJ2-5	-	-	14	CASSSSVFQETQYF	TGTGCCAGCAGTTCGTCGGTATTCCAAGAGACCCAGTACTTC
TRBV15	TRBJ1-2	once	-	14	CATRVGGADYGYTF	TGTGCCACCCGAGTCGGAGGGGCTGACTATGGCTACACCTTC
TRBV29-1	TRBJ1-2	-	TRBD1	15	CSVGTGFGRGYGYTF	TGCAGCGTTGGGACAGGTTTTGGCCGTGGGTATGGCTACACCTTC
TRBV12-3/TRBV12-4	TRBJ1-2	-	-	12	CASSKGGYGYTF	TGTGCCAGCAGTAAAGGGGGTTATGGCTACACCTTC
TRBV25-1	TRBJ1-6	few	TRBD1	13	CASLGTGVSPLHF	TGTGCCAGCCTCGGAACAGGGGTTTCACCCCTCCACTTT
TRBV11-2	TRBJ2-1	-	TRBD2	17	CASSPGKVGLAAVEQFF	TGTGCCAGCAGCCCCGGGAAGGTTGGACTAGCGGCTGTTGAGCAGTTCTTC
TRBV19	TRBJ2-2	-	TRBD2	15	CASHLAGGRTGELFF	TGTGCCAGTCACTTAGCGGGGGGACGCACCGGGGAGCTGTTTTTT
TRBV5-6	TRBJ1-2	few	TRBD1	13	CASSDGTGFGYTF	TGTGCCAGCAGCGACGGGACAGGATTTGGCTACACCTTC
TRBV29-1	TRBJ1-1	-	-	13	CSSTGPGDTEAFF	TGCAGCTCAACAGGGCCTGGGGACACTGAAGCTTTCTTT
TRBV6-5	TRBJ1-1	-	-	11	CASIGGTEAFF	TGTGCCAGCATAGGGGGCACTGAAGCTTTCTTT
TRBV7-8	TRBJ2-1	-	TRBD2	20	CASSLKGLAGALGSYNEQFF	TGTGCCAGCAGCTTAAAGGGACTAGCGGGTGCCCTGGGCTCCTACAATGAGCAGTTCTTC
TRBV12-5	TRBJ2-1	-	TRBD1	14	CASTTGTVYNEQFF	TGTGCTAGCACAACCGGGACAGTCTACAATGAGCAGTTCTTC
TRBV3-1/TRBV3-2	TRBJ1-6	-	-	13	CASSQDTSSPLHF	TGTGCCAGCAGCCAAGATACGAGTTCACCCCTCCACTTT
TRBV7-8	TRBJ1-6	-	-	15	CASSSRHPQDSPLHF	TGTGCCAGCAGCTCCAGACACCCCCAGGATTCACCCCTCCACTTT
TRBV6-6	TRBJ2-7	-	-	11	CASSREIEQYF	TGTGCCAGCAGCCGAGAGATCGAGCAGTACTTC
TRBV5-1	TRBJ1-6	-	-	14	CASSLGLSHSPLHF	TGCGCCAGCAGCTTGGGCCTGAGTCATTCACCCCTCCACTTT
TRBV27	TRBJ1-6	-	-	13	CASSLGGQRVLHF	TGTGCCAGCAGTTTGGGGGGGCAGAGGGTCCTCCACTTT
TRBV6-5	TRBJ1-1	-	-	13	CASSRVRNTEAFF	TGTGCCAGCAGCCGAGTAAGGAACACTGAAGCTTTCTTT
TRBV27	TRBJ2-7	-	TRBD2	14	CASSLFRGGYEQYF	TGTGCCAGCAGTTTATTTCGGGGGGGCTACGAGCAGTACTTC
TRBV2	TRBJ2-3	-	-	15	CASRPPGVGVDTQYF	TGTGCCAGCAGGCCACCGGGAGTCGGGGTGGATACGCAGTATTTT
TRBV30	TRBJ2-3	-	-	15	CAWREGTLSTDTQYF	TGTGCCTGGAGGGAGGGGACCTTAAGCACAGATACGCAGTATTTT
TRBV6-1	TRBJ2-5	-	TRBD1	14	CASSEGQGWETQYF	TGTGCCAGCAGTGAGGGACAGGGTTGGGAGACCCAGTACTTC
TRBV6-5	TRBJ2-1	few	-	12	CASSTPSNEQFF	TGTGCCAGCAGTACCCCTAGCAATGAGCAGTTCTTC
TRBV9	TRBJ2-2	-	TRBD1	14	CASTGTGVTGELFF	TGTGCCAGCACCGGGACAGGAGTCACCGGGGAGCTGTTTTTT
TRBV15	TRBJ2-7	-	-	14	CATSRDWAGREQYF	TGTGCCACCAGCAGAGATTGGGCAGGCCGCGAGCAGTACTTC
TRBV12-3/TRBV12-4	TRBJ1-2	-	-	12	CASSSGFAGYTF	TGTGCCAGCAGCTCAGGATTCGCTGGCTACACCTTC
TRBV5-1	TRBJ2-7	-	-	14	CASSLRQAPYEQYF	TGCGCCAGCAGCCTGAGACAGGCCCCATACGAGCAGTACTTC
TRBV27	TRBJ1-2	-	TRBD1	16	CASSLFPRQGYDGYTF	TGTGCCAGCAGTTTATTTCCCCGACAGGGGTACGATGGCTACACCTTC
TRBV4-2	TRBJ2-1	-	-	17	CASSPRLLRSSYNEQFF	TGTGCCAGCAGCCCTAGACTACTCAGGAGCTCCTACAATGAGCAGTTCTTC
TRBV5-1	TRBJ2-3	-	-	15	CASSLTVVQSDTQYF	TGCGCCAGCAGCTTAACCGTTGTGCAGTCAGATACGCAGTATTTT
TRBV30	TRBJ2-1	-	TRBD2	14	CAHDTSGRTNEQFF	TGTGCCCATGACACTAGCGGGAGAACGAATGAGCAGTTCTTC
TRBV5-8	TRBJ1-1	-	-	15	CASSFLTGRYTEAFF	TGTGCCAGCAGCTTTCTTACAGGTCGTTACACTGAAGCTTTCTTT
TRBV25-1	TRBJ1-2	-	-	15	CASSDPGGGKDGYTF	TGTGCCAGCAGTGACCCAGGCGGGGGCAAGGATGGCTACACCTTC
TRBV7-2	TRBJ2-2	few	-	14	CASSFRGGNGELFF	TGTGCCAGCAGCTTCCGAGGGGGAAACGGGGAGCTGTTTTTT
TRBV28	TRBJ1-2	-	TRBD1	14	CASSFPGTVRGYTF	TGTGCCAGCAGTTTCCCGGGGACAGTGAGGGGCTACACCTTC
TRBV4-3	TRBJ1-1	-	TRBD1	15	CASSQETGGSSEAFF	TGCGCCAGCAGCCAAGAGACAGGGGGGTCCTCTGAAGCTTTCTTT
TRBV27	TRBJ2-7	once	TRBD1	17	CASSFTRDWGTGSEQYF	TGTGCCAGCAGTTTCACCCGGGACTGGGGGACAGGGAGTGAGCAGTACTTC
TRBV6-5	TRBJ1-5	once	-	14	CASTPRGQLQPQHF	TGTGCCAGCACCCCACGAGGCCAGCTTCAGCCCCAGCATTTT
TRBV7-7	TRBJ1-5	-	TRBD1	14	CASSFNRGHQPQHF	TGTGCTAGCAGCTTCAACAGGGGCCATCAGCCCCAGCATTTT
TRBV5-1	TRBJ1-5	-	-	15	CASSLDGAGNQPQHF	TGCGCCAGCAGCTTGGACGGTGCGGGCAATCAGCCCCAGCATTTT
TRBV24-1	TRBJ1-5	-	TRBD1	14	CATSTGLSDQPQHF	TGTGCCACCTCGACAGGGCTCAGTGATCAGCCCCAGCATTTT
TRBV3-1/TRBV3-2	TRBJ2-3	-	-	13	CASSQVAGYTQYF	TGTGCCAGCAGCCAAGTTGCGGGGTACACGCAGTATTTT
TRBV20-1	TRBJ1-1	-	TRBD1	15	CSASGKRRRDSEAFF	TGCAGTGCTAGTGGAAAACGCCGCCGGGACAGTGAAGCTTTCTTT
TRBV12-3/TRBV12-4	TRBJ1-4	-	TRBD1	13	CASSFTGEEKLFF	TGTGCCAGCAGTTTTACAGGGGAAGAAAAACTGTTTTTT
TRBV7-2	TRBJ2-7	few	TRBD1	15	CASSPRTGATYEQYF	TGTGCCAGCAGCCCGAGGACAGGGGCGACCTACGAGCAGTACTTC
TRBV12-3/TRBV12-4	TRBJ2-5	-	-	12	CASSLVKETQYF	TGTGCCAGCAGCCTCGTTAAAGAGACCCAGTACTTC
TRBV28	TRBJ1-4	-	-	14	CASTPLLEGGELFF	TGTGCCAGCACCCCGCTCCTTGAGGGAGGGGAACTGTTTTTT